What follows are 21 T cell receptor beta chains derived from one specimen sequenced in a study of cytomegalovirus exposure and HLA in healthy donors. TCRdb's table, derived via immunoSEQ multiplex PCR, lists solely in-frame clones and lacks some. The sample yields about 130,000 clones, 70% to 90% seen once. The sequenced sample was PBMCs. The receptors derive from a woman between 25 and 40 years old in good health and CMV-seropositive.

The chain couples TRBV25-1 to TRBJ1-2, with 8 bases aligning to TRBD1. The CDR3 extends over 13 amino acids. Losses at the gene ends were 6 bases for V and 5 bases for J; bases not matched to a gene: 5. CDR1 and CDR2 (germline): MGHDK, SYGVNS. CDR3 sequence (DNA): TGTGCCAGCAGCGTCGGGACAGGATATGGCTACACCTTC. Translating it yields CASSVGTGYGYTF.

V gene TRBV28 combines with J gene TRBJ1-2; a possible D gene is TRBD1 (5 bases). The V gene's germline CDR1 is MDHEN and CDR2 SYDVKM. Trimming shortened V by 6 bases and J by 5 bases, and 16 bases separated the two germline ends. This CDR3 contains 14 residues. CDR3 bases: TGTGCCAGCAGGCGGGGCCCCCGGAGGTATGGCTACACCTTC. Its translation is CASRRGPRRYGYTF.

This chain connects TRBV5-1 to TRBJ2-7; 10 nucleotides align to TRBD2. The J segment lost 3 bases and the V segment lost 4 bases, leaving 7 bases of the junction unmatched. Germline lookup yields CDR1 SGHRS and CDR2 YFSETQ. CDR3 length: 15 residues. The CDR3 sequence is CASSQGTSEFYEQYF. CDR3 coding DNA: TGCGCCAGCAGCCAAGGGACTAGCGAATTCTACGAGCAGTACTTC.

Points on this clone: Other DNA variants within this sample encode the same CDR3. The CDR3 loop is CATSRDRETQYF. The CDR3 bases are TGTGCCACCAGCAGAGATCGAGAGACCCAGTACTTC. V usage is TRBV15 and J usage is TRBJ2-5; D is undetermined. The CDR3 consists of 12 residues. From germline, CDR1 is LNHNV and CDR2 YYDKDF (reference sequence). Trimming pared 0 bases from V and 4 bases from J, leaving 3 bases between. Full variable domain (remainder filled in from reference TRBV15 and TRBJ2-5): DAMVIQNPRYQVTQFGKPVTLSCSQTLNHNVMYWYQQKSSQAPKLLFHYYDKDFNNEADTPDNFQSRRPNTSFCFLDIRSPGLGDTAMYLCATSRDRETQYFGPGTRLLVL.

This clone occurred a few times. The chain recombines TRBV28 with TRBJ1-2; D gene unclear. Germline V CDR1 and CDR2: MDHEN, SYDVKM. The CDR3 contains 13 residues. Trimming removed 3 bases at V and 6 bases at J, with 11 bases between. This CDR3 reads CASSFSGGDGYTF. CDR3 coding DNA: TGTGCCAGCAGTTTTTCGGGTGGTGATGGCTACACCTTC.

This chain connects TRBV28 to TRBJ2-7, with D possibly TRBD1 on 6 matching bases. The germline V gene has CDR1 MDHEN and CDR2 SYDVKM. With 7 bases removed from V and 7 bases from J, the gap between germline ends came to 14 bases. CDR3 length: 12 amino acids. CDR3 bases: TGTGCCAGCACCCCGGGACACCGAGAGCAGTACTTC. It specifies CASTPGHREQYF.

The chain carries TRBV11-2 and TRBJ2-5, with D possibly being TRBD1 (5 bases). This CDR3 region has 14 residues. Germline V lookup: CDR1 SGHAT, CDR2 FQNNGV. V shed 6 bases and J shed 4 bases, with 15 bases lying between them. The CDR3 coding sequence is TGTGCCAGCAGTCTCCTATTGGGGCTAGAGACCCAGTACTTC. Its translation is CASSLLLGLETQYF.

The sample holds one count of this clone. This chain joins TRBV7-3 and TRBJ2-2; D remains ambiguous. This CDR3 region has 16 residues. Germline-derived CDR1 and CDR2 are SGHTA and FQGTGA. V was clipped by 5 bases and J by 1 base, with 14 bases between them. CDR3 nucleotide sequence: TGTGCCAGCAGCCCCCAAGCCTTGTGGAACACCGGGGAGCTGTTTTTT. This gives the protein CASSPQALWNTGELFF. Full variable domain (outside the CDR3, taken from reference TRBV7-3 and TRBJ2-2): GAGVSQTPSNKVTEKGKYVELRCDPISGHTALYWYRQSLGQGPEFLIYFQGTGAADDSGLPNDRFFAVRPEGSVSTLKIQRTERGDSAVYLCASSPQALWNTGELFFGEGSRLTVL.

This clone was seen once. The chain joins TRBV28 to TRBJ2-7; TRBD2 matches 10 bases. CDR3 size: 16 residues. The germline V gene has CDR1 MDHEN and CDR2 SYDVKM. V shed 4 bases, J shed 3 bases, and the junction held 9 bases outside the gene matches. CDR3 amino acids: CASSSRLAGSLYEQYF. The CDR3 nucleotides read TGTGCCAGCAGTTCAAGACTAGCGGGTTCCCTCTACGAGCAGTACTTC.

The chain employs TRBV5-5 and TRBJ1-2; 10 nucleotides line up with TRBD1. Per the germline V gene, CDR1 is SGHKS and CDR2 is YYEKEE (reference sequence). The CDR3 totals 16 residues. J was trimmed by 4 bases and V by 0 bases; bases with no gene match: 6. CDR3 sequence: CASSLDVGQGFYGYTF. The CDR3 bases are TGTGCCAGCAGCTTGGACGTGGGACAGGGGTTCTATGGCTACACCTTC.

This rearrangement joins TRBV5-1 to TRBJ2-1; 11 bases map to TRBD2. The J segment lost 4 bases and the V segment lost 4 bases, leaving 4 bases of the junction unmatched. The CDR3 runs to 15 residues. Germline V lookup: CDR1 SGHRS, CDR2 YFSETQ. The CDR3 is CASSTGLAAYNEQFF. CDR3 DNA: TGCGCCAGCAGCACGGGACTAGCGGCATACAATGAGCAGTTCTTC.

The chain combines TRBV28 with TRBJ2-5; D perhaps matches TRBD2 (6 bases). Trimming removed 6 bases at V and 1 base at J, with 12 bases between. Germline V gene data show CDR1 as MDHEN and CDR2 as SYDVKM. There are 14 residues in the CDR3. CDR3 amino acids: CASRGGRLQETQYF. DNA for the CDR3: TGTGCCAGCAGGGGGGGACGACTCCAAGAGACCCAGTACTTC.

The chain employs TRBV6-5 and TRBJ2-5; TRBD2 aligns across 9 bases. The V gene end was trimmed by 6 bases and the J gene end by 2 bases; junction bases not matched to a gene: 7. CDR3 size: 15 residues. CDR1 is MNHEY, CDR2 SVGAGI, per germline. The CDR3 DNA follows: TGTGCCAGCAGACCGCTTCTAGCGGGACAAGAGACCCAGTACTTC. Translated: CASRPLLAGQETQYF.

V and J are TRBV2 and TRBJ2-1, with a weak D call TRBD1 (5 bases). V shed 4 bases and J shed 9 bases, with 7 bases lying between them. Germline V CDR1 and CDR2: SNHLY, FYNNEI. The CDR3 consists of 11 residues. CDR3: CASSVRGEQFF. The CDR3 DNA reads TGTGCCAGCAGTGTAAGGGGTGAGCAGTTCTTC.

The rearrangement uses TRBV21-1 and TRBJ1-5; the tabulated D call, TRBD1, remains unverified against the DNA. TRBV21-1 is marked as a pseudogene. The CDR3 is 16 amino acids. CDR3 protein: CASTFIRQGLYQPQHF. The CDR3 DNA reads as TGTGCCAGCACCTTTATCAGACAGGGACTCTATCAGCCCCAGCATTTT.

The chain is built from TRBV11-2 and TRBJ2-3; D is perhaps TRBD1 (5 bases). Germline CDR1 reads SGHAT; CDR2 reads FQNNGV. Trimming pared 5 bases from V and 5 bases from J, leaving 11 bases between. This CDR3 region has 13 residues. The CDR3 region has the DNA TGTGCCAGCAGCCGCAGAAGGGGAGATACGCAGTATTTT. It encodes CASSRRRGDTQYF.

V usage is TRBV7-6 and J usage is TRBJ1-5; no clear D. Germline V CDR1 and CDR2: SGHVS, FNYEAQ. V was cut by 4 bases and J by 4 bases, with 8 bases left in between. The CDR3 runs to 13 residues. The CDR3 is CASSSTENQPQHF. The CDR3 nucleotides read TGTGCCAGCAGCTCTACAGAGAATCAGCCCCAGCATTTT.

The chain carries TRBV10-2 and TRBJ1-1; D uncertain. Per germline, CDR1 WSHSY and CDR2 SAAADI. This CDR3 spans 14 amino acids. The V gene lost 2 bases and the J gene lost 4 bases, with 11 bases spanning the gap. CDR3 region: CASSELGRGTEAFF. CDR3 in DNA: TGCGCCAGCAGTGAGCTGGGTCGGGGCACTGAAGCTTTCTTT.

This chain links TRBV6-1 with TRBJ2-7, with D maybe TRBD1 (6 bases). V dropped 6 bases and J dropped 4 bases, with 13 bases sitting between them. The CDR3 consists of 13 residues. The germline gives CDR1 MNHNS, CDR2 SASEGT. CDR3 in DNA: TGTGCCAGCAGACCCAGGGGCCCTTACGAGCAGTACTTC. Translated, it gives CASRPRGPYEQYF.

The CDR3 region has the DNA TGTGCCACCAGCAGAGATCTTTGGGGGCAAGGAGATACGCAGTATTTT. Protein sequence: CATSRDLWGQGDTQYF. The chain combines TRBV15 with TRBJ2-3, with D tentatively TRBD1 (6 bases). The CDR3 length is 16 residues. V was pared by 0 bases and J by 5 bases, with 15 bases between. From germline, CDR1 is LNHNV and CDR2 YYDKDF (reference sequence).

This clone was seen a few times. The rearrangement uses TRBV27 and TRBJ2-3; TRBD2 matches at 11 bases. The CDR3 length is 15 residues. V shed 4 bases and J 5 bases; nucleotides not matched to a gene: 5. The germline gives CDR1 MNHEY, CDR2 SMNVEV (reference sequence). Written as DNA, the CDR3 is TGTGCCAGCAGTTCGGGGACTAGCGGAAGAGATACGCAGTATTTT. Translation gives CASSSGTSGRDTQYF.